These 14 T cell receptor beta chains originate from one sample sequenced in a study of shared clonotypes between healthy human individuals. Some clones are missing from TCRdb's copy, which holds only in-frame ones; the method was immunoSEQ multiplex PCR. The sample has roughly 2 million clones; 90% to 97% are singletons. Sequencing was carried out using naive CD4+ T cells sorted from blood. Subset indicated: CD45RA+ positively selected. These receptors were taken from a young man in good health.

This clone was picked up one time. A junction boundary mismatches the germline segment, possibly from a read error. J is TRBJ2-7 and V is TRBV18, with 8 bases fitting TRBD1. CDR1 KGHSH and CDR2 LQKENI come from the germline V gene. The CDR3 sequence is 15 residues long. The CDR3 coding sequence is TGTGCCAGCTCCCGGACAGGGCCTCCCTCCAACGAGCAGTACTTC. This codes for CASSRTGPPSNEQYF.

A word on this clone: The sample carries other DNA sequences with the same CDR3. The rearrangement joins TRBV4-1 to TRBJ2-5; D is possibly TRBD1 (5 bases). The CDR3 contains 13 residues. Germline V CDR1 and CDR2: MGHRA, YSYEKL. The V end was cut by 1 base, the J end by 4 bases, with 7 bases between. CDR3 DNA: TGCGCCAGCAGCCAAGTGGGGCTAGAGACCCAGTACTTC. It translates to CASSQVGLETQYF.

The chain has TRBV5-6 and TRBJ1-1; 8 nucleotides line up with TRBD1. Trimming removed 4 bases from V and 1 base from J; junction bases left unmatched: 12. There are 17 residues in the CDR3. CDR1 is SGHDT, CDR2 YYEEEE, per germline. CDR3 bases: TGTGCCAGCAGCCGGACGGGACAGGCCCTCGGGAACACTGAAGCTTTCTTT. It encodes CASSRTGQALGNTEAFF.

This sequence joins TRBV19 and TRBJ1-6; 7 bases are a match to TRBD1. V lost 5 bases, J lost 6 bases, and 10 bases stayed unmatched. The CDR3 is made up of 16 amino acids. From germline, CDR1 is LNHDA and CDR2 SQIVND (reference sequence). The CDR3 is CASSRGQETPNSPLHF. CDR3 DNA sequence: TGTGCCAGTAGTCGAGGACAGGAAACTCCTAATTCACCCCTCCACTTT.

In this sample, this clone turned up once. This CDR3 is CASSEEPVNTEAFF. CDR3 DNA: TGTGCCAGCAGTGAGGAGCCGGTGAACACTGAAGCTTTCTTT. The chain carries TRBV2 and TRBJ1-1, with D unclear. CDR1 is SNHLY and CDR2 is FYNNEI in the germline V gene. This CDR3 spans 14 amino acids. Trimming left V 3 bases short and J 0 bases short, with 8 bases between. Variable domain in full (rest from reference TRBV2 and TRBJ1-1): EPEVTQTPSHQVTQMGQEVILRCVPISNHLYFYWYRQILGQKVEFLVSFYNNEISEKSEIFDDQFSVERPDGSNFTLKIRSTKLEDSAMYFCASSEEPVNTEAFFGQGTRLTVV.

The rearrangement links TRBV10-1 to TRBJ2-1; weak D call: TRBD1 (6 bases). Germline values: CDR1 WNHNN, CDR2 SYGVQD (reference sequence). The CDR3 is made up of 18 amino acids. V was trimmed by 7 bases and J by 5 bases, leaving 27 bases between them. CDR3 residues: CASTQTRTAKAFDNEQFF. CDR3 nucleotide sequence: TGCGCCAGCACCCAAACTAGGACAGCGAAGGCCTTTGACAATGAGCAGTTCTTC.

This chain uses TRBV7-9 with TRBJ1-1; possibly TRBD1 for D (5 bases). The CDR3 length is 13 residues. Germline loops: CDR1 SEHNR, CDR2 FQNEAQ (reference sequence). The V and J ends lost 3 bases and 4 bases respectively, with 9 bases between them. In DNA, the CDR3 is TGTGCCAGCAGCTTGACAGTGGGCACTGAAGCTTTCTTT. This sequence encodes CASSLTVGTEAFF.

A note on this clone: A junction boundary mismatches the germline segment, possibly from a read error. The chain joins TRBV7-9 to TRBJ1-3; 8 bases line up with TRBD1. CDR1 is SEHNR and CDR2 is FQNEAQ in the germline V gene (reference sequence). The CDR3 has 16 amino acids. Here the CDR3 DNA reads TGTACCAGCAGCTTAGCGCTGGACAGGGTCGGAAACACCATATATTTT. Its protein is CTSSLALDRVGNTIYF.

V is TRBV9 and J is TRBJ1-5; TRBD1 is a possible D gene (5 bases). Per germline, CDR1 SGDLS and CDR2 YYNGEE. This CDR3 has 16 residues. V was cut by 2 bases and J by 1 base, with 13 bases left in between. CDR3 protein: CASSVGVGASNQPQHF. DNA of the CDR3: TGTGCCAGCAGCGTTGGGGTAGGGGCCAGCAATCAGCCCCAGCATTTT.

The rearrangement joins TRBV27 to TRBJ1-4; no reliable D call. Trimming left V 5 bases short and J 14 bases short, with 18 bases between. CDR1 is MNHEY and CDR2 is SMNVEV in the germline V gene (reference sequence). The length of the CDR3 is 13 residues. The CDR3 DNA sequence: TGTGCCAGCAGTCCGCCGGGCATATTAAGGCTGTTTTTT. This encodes CASSPPGILRLFF. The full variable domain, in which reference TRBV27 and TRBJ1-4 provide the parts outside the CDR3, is EAQVTQNPRYLITVTGKKLTVTCSQNMNHEYMSWYRQDPGLGLRQIYYSMNVEVTDKGDVPEGYKVSRKEKRNFPLILESPSPNQTSLYFCASSPPGILRLFFGSGTQLSVL.

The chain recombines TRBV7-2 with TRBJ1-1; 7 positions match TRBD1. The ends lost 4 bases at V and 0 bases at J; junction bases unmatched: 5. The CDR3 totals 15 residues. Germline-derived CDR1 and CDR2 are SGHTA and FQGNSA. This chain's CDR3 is CASSSQGQLNTEAFF. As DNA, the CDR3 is TGTGCCAGCAGCTCCCAGGGACAGCTGAACACTGAAGCTTTCTTT.

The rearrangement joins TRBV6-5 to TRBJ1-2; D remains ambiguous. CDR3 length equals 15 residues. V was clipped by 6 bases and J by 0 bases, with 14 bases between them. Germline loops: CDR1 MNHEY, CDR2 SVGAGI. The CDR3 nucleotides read TGTGCCAGCAGCCAATCCTTTCCGGCTAACTATGGCTACACCTTC. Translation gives CASSQSFPANYGYTF.

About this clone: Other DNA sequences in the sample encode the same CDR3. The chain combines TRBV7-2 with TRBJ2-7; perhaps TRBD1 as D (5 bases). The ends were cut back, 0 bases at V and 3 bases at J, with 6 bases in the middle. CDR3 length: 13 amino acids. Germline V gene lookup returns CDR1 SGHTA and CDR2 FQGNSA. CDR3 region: CASSLARDYEQYF. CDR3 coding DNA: TGTGCCAGCAGCTTAGCCAGGGACTACGAGCAGTACTTC.

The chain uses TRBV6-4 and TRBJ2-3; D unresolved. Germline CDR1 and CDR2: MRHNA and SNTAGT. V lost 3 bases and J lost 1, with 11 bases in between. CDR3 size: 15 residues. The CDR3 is CASSEASSGTDTQYF. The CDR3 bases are TGTGCCAGCAGTGAGGCCAGTTCCGGCACAGATACGCAGTATTTT.